Sequencing of this T cell receptor beta chain was carried out in a study of cytomegalovirus exposure and HLA in healthy donors. Both 60 Vbeta primers and 13 Jbeta primers went into the PCR. Generated by immunoSEQ multiplex PCR, the TCRdb table keeps only in-frame clones and is missing some. The repertoire has approximately 140,000 clones, around 73% of them found once; the top ten carry under 2%. Notes on this clone: Its antigen is unknown.

The CDR3 extends over 13 amino acids. The germline V and J ends were trimmed by 3 bases and 2 bases, with 5 bases remaining between them. Per the germline V gene, CDR1 is SEHNR and CDR2 is FQNEAQ (reference sequence). Study-level points and caveats: Sequencing depth across donors, presence/absence analyses assumed, was roughly uniform.

The genes are TRBV7-9 and TRBJ2-1; unclear D gene. The sequence derives from a female donor in good health and CMV-seronegative. Sequencing input: PBMCs. The CDR3 loop reads CASSFRTYNEQFF. The CDR3 nucleotides are TGTGCCAGCAGCTTCAGGACCTACAATGAGCAGTTCTTC.